One and the same sample provided the 30 T cell receptor beta chains below, sequenced in a study of blood T cell repertoires in COVID-19. Some clones are missing from TCRdb's copy, which holds only in-frame ones; the method was immunoSEQ multiplex PCR. There are about 420,000 clones in the sample; 85% to 90% occur only once, and 0.8% to 0.85% lies in the top ten. Material for sequencing was peripheral blood. The receptor source for this set is a man between 18 and 35 years old with COVID-19, enrolled during active disease.

V gene TRBV27 combines with J gene TRBJ1-6; 7 bases are a match to TRBD1. The junction had 8 bases not matched to a gene; V was cut back by 5 bases and J by 7 bases. CDR1 is MNHEY, CDR2 SMNVEV, per germline (reference sequence). The CDR3 runs to 15 residues. The CDR3: CASSPTQGNNSPLHF. The CDR3, as DNA: TGTGCCAGCAGTCCAACACAGGGGAACAATTCACCCCTCCACTTT.

The genes are TRBV2 and TRBJ2-4; 12 nucleotides agree with TRBD1. This CDR3 contains 14 residues. The junction had 3 bases not matched to a gene; V was cut back by 6 bases and J by 6 bases. Per germline, CDR1 SNHLY and CDR2 FYNNEI. The CDR3 DNA reads TGTGCCAGCAGCTTGGGACAGGGGGCAAACATTCAGTACTTC. Translating gives CASSLGQGANIQYF.

The chain has TRBV10-2 and TRBJ1-4; D ambiguous. The ends were cut back, 2 bases at V and 5 bases at J, with 9 bases in the middle. Germline-derived CDR1 and CDR2 are WSHSY and SAAADI. This CDR3 region has 14 residues. The CDR3 DNA reads TGCGCCAGCAGTGAGGCGGGCGGGAATGAAAAACTGTTTTTT. It is translated as CASSEAGGNEKLFF.

The J gene is TRBJ2-5, the V gene TRBV6-5; 11 nucleotides match TRBD2. V gave up 4 bases and J gave up 1 base; unmatched junction bases: 5. Germline V CDR1 and CDR2: MNHEY, SVGAGI. The CDR3 runs 16 residues. DNA of the CDR3: TGTGCCAGCAGTTCCCTAGCGGGGGGATCCCAAGAGACCCAGTACTTC. Translated: CASSSLAGGSQETQYF.

This chain uses TRBV10-3 with TRBJ2-5; 10 bases agree with TRBD1. The germline gives CDR1 ENHRY, CDR2 SYGVKD. CDR3 length: 17 amino acids. J was trimmed by 5 bases and V by 2 bases; bases with no gene match: 11. CDR3 residues: CAISETGPGQGRETQYF. CDR3 coding DNA: TGTGCCATCAGTGAGACCGGGCCGGGACAGGGGAGGGAGACCCAGTACTTC.

V gene TRBV15 combines with J gene TRBJ2-5; D unresolved. The CDR3 sequence is 13 residues long. Trimming left V 0 bases short and J 5 bases short, with 7 bases between. Germline values: CDR1 LNHNV, CDR2 YYDKDF (reference sequence). CDR3 protein: CATSRDFAETQYF. In nucleotides, the CDR3 is TGTGCCACCAGCAGAGATTTCGCGGAGACCCAGTACTTC.

The chain carries TRBV28 and TRBJ1-3, with 8 positions matching TRBD1. This CDR3 comprises 13 residues. The V and J ends lost 6 bases and 4 bases, in that order; junction bases with no gene match: 2. CDR1 and CDR2 from the germline V gene are MDHEN and SYDVKM. This CDR3 reads CASRDRVGNTIYF. CDR3 in DNA: TGTGCCAGCAGGGACAGGGTAGGAAACACCATATATTTT.

V and J are TRBV18 and TRBJ1-5; D gene ambiguous. CDR3 length equals 14 residues. Trimming shortened V by 1 base and J by 8 bases, and 12 bases separated the two germline ends. In germline, CDR1 is KGHSH, CDR2 LQKENI. CDR3 protein: CASSPQAGVEPQHF. The CDR3, as DNA: TGTGCCAGCTCACCACAAGCAGGTGTAGAGCCCCAGCATTTT.

The chain couples TRBV24-1 to TRBJ2-3; D is unclear. Germline V gene data show CDR1 as KGHDR and CDR2 as SFDVKD. Trimming left V 3 bases short and J 0 bases short, with 9 bases between. This CDR3 region has 15 residues. The CDR3 DNA sequence: TGTGCCACCAGTGATCGAGGTGCTAGCACAGATACGCAGTATTTT. This encodes CATSDRGASTDTQYF.

This clone was observed once. The J gene is TRBJ2-7, the V gene TRBV27, with 9 bases that match TRBD1. V shed 5 bases and J 5 bases; nucleotides not matched to a gene: 7. This CDR3 has 14 amino acids. Germline values: CDR1 MNHEY, CDR2 SMNVEV (reference sequence). The CDR3 DNA reads as TGTGCCAGCAGTCCTCGGACAGGGGACAACGAGCAGTACTTC. This encodes CASSPRTGDNEQYF.

Comment on this clone: This sample includes further DNA sequences coding for the same CDR3. V and J are TRBV18 and TRBJ1-2; D unresolved. V was shortened by 2 bases and J by 3 bases, with 7 bases between the two germline ends. The germline V gene has CDR1 KGHSH and CDR2 LQKENI. The CDR3 covers 13 residues. CDR3: CASSPGEDYGYTF. CDR3 coding DNA: TGTGCCAGCTCACCAGGGGAGGACTATGGCTACACCTTC.

V usage is TRBV21-1 and J usage is TRBJ2-2; the table gives TRBD2 as D, unverified against the DNA. TRBV21-1 is a documented pseudogene. This CDR3 is built from 19 residues. The CDR3 bases are TGTGCCAGCAGCAAAGCTCTAGCGGGGGGTCCCCCCTGCACCGGGGAGCTGTTTTTT. Translating it yields CASSKALAGGPPCTGELFF.

The chain has TRBV6-5 and TRBJ1-1; 7 bases line up with TRBD1. Germline V lookup: CDR1 MNHEY, CDR2 SVGAGI. Germline trimming cut 6 bases from V and 8 bases from J; bases unmatched to any gene: 6. The CDR3 extends over 12 amino acids. CDR3: CASRYRGTEAFF. The CDR3 DNA reads as TGTGCCAGCAGGTACAGGGGTACGGAAGCTTTCTTT.

The V call is TRBV9, the J call TRBJ1-6; D might be TRBD1 (6 bases). Germline CDR1 and CDR2: SGDLS and YYNGEE. CDR3 length: 14 residues. Trimming left V 0 bases short and J 10 bases short, with 11 bases between. In DNA, the CDR3 is TGTGCCAGCAGCGTAGACGGGGGGGGCTCACCCCTCCACTTT. Translated, it gives CASSVDGGGSPLHF.

The rearrangement uses TRBV10-1 and TRBJ2-1; TRBD2 agrees at 12 bases. The CDR3 runs to 13 residues. Germline V gene lookup returns CDR1 WNHNN and CDR2 SYGVQD (reference sequence). Trimming took 8 bases from V and 10 from J; bases not matched to a gene: 6. CDR3 in amino acids: CASSSGRAWEQFF. In nucleotides, the CDR3 is TGCGCCAGCTCTAGCGGGAGGGCCTGGGAGCAGTTCTTC.

The chain recombines TRBV19 with TRBJ2-7; 10 bases align to TRBD2. Trimming removed 3 bases from V and 3 bases from J; junction bases left unmatched: 8. Germline V CDR1 and CDR2: LNHDA, SQIVND (reference sequence). This CDR3 is built from 16 residues. The CDR3 DNA reads as TGTGCCAGTAGTATCCAGCTAGCGGGGGCTAGCTACGAGCAGTACTTC. Residues: CASSIQLAGASYEQYF.

V usage is TRBV30 and J usage is TRBJ2-3; TRBD2 matches 10 bases. Germline V CDR1 and CDR2: GTSNPN, SVGIG (reference sequence). CDR3 length: 13 amino acids. J lost 5 bases, V lost 6 bases, and 5 bases had no gene match. This chain's CDR3 is CACEAGGQDTQYF. The CDR3 coding sequence is TGTGCCTGCGAAGCGGGAGGGCAAGATACGCAGTATTTT.

This chain links TRBV6-1 with TRBJ1-2, with 7 bases identical to TRBD1. The CDR3 loop spans 15 amino acids. CDR1 and CDR2 from the germline V gene are MNHNS and SASEGT. J lost 5 bases, V lost 0 bases, and 6 bases had no gene match. The CDR3 loop reads CASSEAVGGGYGYTF. CDR3 DNA: TGTGCCAGCAGTGAAGCGGTAGGGGGCGGATATGGCTACACCTTC.

The chain uses TRBV6-6 and TRBJ1-5; 7 nucleotides align to TRBD1. The germline CDR1 and CDR2 sequences are MNHNY and SVGAGI (reference sequence). CDR3 length equals 15 residues. Germline trimming cut 7 bases from V and 2 bases from J; bases unmatched to any gene: 8. This CDR3 reads CASTSNDRGNQPQHF. CDR3 sequence (DNA): TGTGCCAGCACCAGCAACGACAGGGGCAATCAGCCCCAGCATTTT.

The chain carries TRBV19 and TRBJ1-5; 12 bases fit TRBD1. The germline CDR1 and CDR2 sequences are LNHDA and SQIVND (reference sequence). This CDR3 comprises 15 residues. V trimming: 5 bases; J trimming: 7 bases; junction bases outside the gene matches: 6. CDR3: CASSDTGTGGQPQHF. The CDR3 DNA reads as TGTGCCAGTAGTGATACCGGGACAGGGGGCCAGCCCCAGCATTTT.

The chain carries TRBV3-1 (or the pseudogene TRBV3-2) and TRBJ2-2; weak D call: TRBD1 (6 bases). Per the germline V gene, CDR1 is LGHDT and CDR2 is YNNKEL (reference sequence). Trimming took 6 bases from V and 8 from J, leaving 22 bases between them. The CDR3 is 16 amino acids. DNA of the CDR3: TGTGCCAGCAGTCCTGGCAGGGGCAAAGGAAGGGGGGAGCTGTTTTTT. Protein product: CASSPGRGKGRGELFF.

The chain links TRBV19 to TRBJ1-3, with a tentative D call TRBD1 (6 bases). The CDR3 is made up of 20 amino acids. The V gene's germline CDR1 is LNHDA and CDR2 SQIVND (reference sequence). With 6 bases removed from V and 5 bases from J, the gap between germline ends came to 32 bases. In DNA, the CDR3 is TGTGCCAGTAGCATACTCGAACAGGGTTTACTATCGCCAAGAAGAAACACCATATATTTT. This translates into CASSILEQGLLSPRRNTIYF.

The chain carries TRBV5-1 and TRBJ2-1; TRBD1 aligns across 10 bases. J gave up 7 bases and V 5 bases, and 9 bases lay outside the gene matches. From germline, CDR1 is SGHRS and CDR2 YFSETQ. The CDR3 contains 15 residues. This CDR3 reads CASRMTGGARNEQFF. CDR3 nucleotides: TGCGCCAGCAGAATGACAGGGGGCGCAAGAAATGAGCAGTTCTTC.

V is TRBV6-4 and J is TRBJ2-7; D is perhaps TRBD2 (6 bases). The CDR3 has 17 amino acids. CDR1 and CDR2 (germline): MRHNA, SNTAGT. V dropped 3 bases and J dropped 2 bases, with 20 bases sitting between them. The CDR3 loop reads CASSEWASGTRTYEQYF. For the CDR3, the DNA is TGTGCCAGCAGTGAATGGGCTTCCGGGACTCGGACCTACGAGCAGTACTTC.

The gene calls are TRBV11-3 and TRBJ1-2; D remains unclear. CDR1 SGHNT and CDR2 YENEEA come from the germline V gene. With 4 bases removed from V and 3 bases from J, the gap between germline ends came to 12 bases. The CDR3 spans 14 residues. CDR3 region: CASSSRPGYYGYTF. The CDR3 coding sequence is TGTGCCAGCAGCTCCCGGCCCGGGTACTATGGCTACACCTTC.

CDR3 sequence: CASSSQGTGNTGELFF. CDR3 DNA: TGCGCCAGCAGCTCACAGGGGACGGGGAACACCGGGGAGCTGTTTTTT. The chain recombines TRBV5-1 with TRBJ2-2, with 7 bases matching TRBD1. Germline CDR1 SGHRS, CDR2 YFSETQ. The V segment lost 3 bases and the J segment 1 base; nucleotides outside the gene matches: 6. This CDR3 region has 16 residues.

Regarding this clone: Given a far larger clone just one base away, this is likely a sequencing read error. Written as DNA, the CDR3 is TGTGCCAGCAGTCCCCGCGCCTACAATGAGCAGTTCTTC. As protein: CASSPRAYNEQFF. V gene TRBV27 combines with J gene TRBJ2-1; D is unresolved. The CDR3 length is 13 residues. Trimming left V 5 bases short and J 2 bases short, with 7 bases between. Germline assignment: CDR1 MNHEY and CDR2 SMNVEV (reference sequence).

CDR3 coding DNA: TGTGCCAGCAGCTTAGGTTCAAACACCGGGGAGCTGTTTTTT. This translates into CASSLGSNTGELFF. The chain is built from TRBV7-6 and TRBJ2-2; D gene unclear. CDR1 and CDR2 from the germline V gene are SGHVS and FNYEAQ. The CDR3 is 14 amino acids. V shed 1 base and J shed 2 bases, with 5 bases lying between them.

Only one count was recorded for this clone. The rearrangement links TRBV27 to TRBJ2-3; TRBD1 aligns across 7 bases. V dropped 2 bases and J dropped 6; count of bases not matched to a gene: 5. CDR1 and CDR2 from the germline V gene are MNHEY and SMNVEV (reference sequence). This CDR3 contains 14 residues. The CDR3 protein is CASSLVGTEDTQYF. DNA for the CDR3: TGTGCCAGCAGTTTAGTCGGGACAGAGGATACGCAGTATTTT.

This clone was recorded only once. V gene TRBV10-2 combines with J gene TRBJ2-7; D is ambiguous. This CDR3 spans 11 amino acids. Germline assignment: CDR1 WSHSY and CDR2 SAAADI. V lost 7 bases, J lost 3 bases, and 7 bases lay in between. Here the CDR3 DNA reads TGCGCCAGCACAAACGGCTACGAGCAGTACTTC. Its protein product is CASTNGYEQYF.